Included here is one T cell receptor beta chain sequence, with context. Germline lookup yields CDR1 ENHRY and CDR2 SYGVKD. The CDR3 loop spans 15 amino acids. Trimming left V 10 bases short and J 3 bases short, with 19 bases between. The data stem from a study of blood T cell repertoires in COVID-19. Study overall: PBMCs, B-cell-depleted T cells, or T cells provided the cDNA or gDNA that made up the material.

TCRdb keeps only in-frame clones here, not all; method: immunoSEQ multiplex PCR. The sample holds 250,000 to 300,000 clones, approximately 83% seen once. J is TRBJ2-1 and V is TRBV10-3, with D perhaps assigned TRBD1 or TRBD2 (6 bases each). The clonotype was recovered from a woman aged 50 to 60 who had recovered from COVID-19. The sample consisted of PBMCs or T cells enriched from blood (not recorded which). The CDR3 nucleotides read TGTGCCACCAGGGGATCAGCGGGTCTCTACAATGAGCAGTTCTTC. Translated: CATRGSAGLYNEQFF.